The clone carrying this T cell receptor (beta chain) has a handful of counts. The antigen remains unidentified. This sample was taken from a study of blood T cells in healthy people across ages. The J segment lost 9 bases and the V segment lost 4 bases, leaving 5 bases of the junction unmatched. The CDR3 totals 14 residues. Germline CDR1 is MNHEY and CDR2 is SMNVEV (reference sequence). Using a J-beta primer mix together with a sample-barcoded 5' primer, a second PCR was run for about 6 to 11 cycles. TCRdb re-analysed the 5' RACE reads in MiXCR, keeping a single row per CDR3 protein. The sample has almost 550,000 distinct CDR3 sequences; 24% are singletons. Overall study findings and caveats: In the absence of known donor CMV status, changes in expanded clonotypes were possibly confounded. Aged donors had fewer naive CD4+ cells and lower diversity than long-lived donors.

This sample also appeared in a second study, on T cells of mothers and their children.

The origin of this receptor is a boy between 5 and 17 years old in good health. The specimen sequenced was blood. The gene calls are TRBV27 and TRBJ2-1; 11 nucleotides line up with TRBD2. This chain's CDR3 is CASSSPSGRPEQFF. The CDR3 DNA is TGTGCCAGCAGTTCGCCTAGCGGGAGGCCTGAGCAGTTCTTC.